The 24 T cell receptor beta chains reported below all come from one sample, sequenced in a study of tissue T cells after allogeneic stem cell transplantation (dated by TCRdb to between 2021 and 2022). The receptor library was made with the immunoSEQ multiplex PCR assay. This immuneACCESS table, as held by TCRdb, lists in-frame sequences with V and J called but not all clones. Of the missing ones, under half trace to an unresolved V gene in checked studies; the others have no known cause. A total of thousands of clones appear in this sample, approximately 42% of them only once. In total, the top ten clones hold 2% to 2.5% of the sample. Interpreted using the paper, the time point label stands for: mouse harvest day 7 after allogeneic transplant. Each mouse graft consisted of 10^7 T-cell-depleted bone marrow cells plus 10^6 splenic CD5+ T cells and was given by tail vein injection. The sequenced material came from skin. The receptors originated from a female BALB/c mouse given C57BL/6 T cells with graft-versus-host disease after an allogeneic hematopoietic cell transplant.

This clone qualifies as medium-sized. The gene symbols are mouse symbols. The CDR3 end lies 1 residue beyond the end of the read and is filled in from the germline J gene. The rearrangement joins TRBV31 to TRBJ2-7; D gene unclear. The V and J ends lost 0 bases and 7 bases respectively, with 13 bases between them. The germline gives CDR1 GKSSPN, CDR2 SITVG. The CDR3 has 13 amino acids. The sequenced part of the CDR3 DNA is TGTGCCTGGAGTCTCTCGGGCGCGAGAGAACAGTAC. Protein sequence: CAWSLSGAREQY. The whole CDR3 protein reads CAWSLSGAREQYF.

This clone was seen a few times. Each gene name is a mouse one. The read finishes 1 residue shy of the CDR3 end, and the germline J gene is used to complete it. The chain is built from TRBV31 and TRBJ1-4; 8 bases line up with TRBD1. Germline lookup yields CDR1 GKSSPN and CDR2 SITVG. With V trimmed by 1 base and J by 2 bases, 0 bases remained unmatched. The CDR3 is made up of 14 amino acids. The CDR3 loop is CAWSRQGSNERLFF. CDR3 DNA, as far as it was read: TGTGCCTGGAGTCGACAGGGGTCCAACGAAAGATTATTT.

Concerning this clone itself: Each gene name is a mouse one. From the germline J gene comes the end of the CDR3, since the read stops 1 residue before it. The same CDR3 also results from other DNA sequences found in this sample. The rearrangement links TRBV26 to TRBJ2-3; possible D gene TRBD2, 6 bases. V lost 6 bases, J lost 2 bases, and 9 bases lay in between. Germline V gene sequence: CDR1 KGHPV, CDR2 FQNQEV (reference sequence). The CDR3 is 13 residues long. CDR3 DNA (partial): TGTGCCAGCAGCCGGGACTCTGCAGAAACGCTGTAT. This codes for CASSRDSAETLY. The complete CDR3 sequence is CASSRDSAETLYF.

In regard to this clone: Gene names and germline match the mouse. The read ends 1 residue early relative to the CDR3; the germline J gene fills the gap. The chain recombines TRBV3 with TRBJ2-7, with D tentatively TRBD1 (6 bases). The germline V and J ends were trimmed by 1 base and 5 bases, with 9 bases remaining between them. Germline V gene data show CDR1 as SNHLY and CDR2 as FYNGKV (reference sequence). This CDR3 comprises 13 residues. The CDR3 region is CASSLGPGDEQYF. The sequenced CDR3 bases are TGTGCCAGCAGCTTAGGGCCAGGGGATGAACAGTAC.

A word on this clone: Germline and genes: mouse. The read halts 1 residue ahead of the CDR3 end, with the missing end drawn from the germline J gene. The chain links TRBV1 to TRBJ1-1; D possibly corresponds to TRBD1 (6 bases). This CDR3 comprises 13 residues. Germline V gives CDR1 NSQYPW, CDR2 LRSPGD (reference sequence). With 5 bases removed from V and 1 base from J, the gap between germline ends came to 8 bases. The part of the CDR3 DNA that was read is TGCACCTGCAGTCCGGGACAAAACACAGAAGTCTTC. This gives the protein CTCSPGQNTEVF. The CDR3 in its entirety is CTCSPGQNTEVFF.

With regard to this clone: The gene names here belong to mouse. The read halts 1 residue ahead of the CDR3 end, with the missing end drawn from the germline J gene. The chain carries TRBV3 and TRBJ1-3; 9 positions agree with TRBD1. There are 14 residues in the CDR3. CDR1 and CDR2 from the germline V gene are SNHLY and FYNGKV (reference sequence). The junction had 1 base not matched to a gene; V was cut back by 5 bases and J by 2 bases. The CDR3 bases that were read are TGTGCCAGCAGCAGACAGGGGGCTGGAAATACGCTCTAT. Its protein product is CASSRQGAGNTLY. The entire CDR3 protein is CASSRQGAGNTLYF.

This clone came up a few times. The genes are named according to mouse. The CDR3 extends 1 residue past the end of the read, so its final part is completed from the germline J gene. The chain carries TRBV23 and TRBJ2-1; whether TRBD1, the table's D call, matches the DNA was not checked. The CDR3 totals 14 residues. Germline V gene data show CDR1 as KGHTA and CDR2 as FQNQQP. The CDR3 region is CSSSQQGNYAEQFF. Incomplete CDR3 DNA: TGCTCCAGCAGTCAACAGGGGAACTATGCTGAGCAGTTC.

This clone is judged medium-sized. Gene names refer to mouse genes. The read terminates 1 residue ahead of where the CDR3 ends, so the germline J gene completes it. J is TRBJ1-3 and V is TRBV5; D ambiguous. Looked up from germline, CDR1 is LGHNA and CDR2 is YNLKQL (reference sequence). The CDR3 is 13 amino acids. V was trimmed by 0 bases and J by 2 bases, leaving 2 bases between them. CDR3 amino acids: CASSQDAGNTLYF. The CDR3 bases that were read are TGTGCCAGCAGCCAAGATGCTGGAAATACGCTCTAT.

This clone was observed once. Germline and genes here are mouse. The CDR3 extends 1 residue past the end of the read, so its final part is completed from the germline J gene. V is TRBV26 and J is TRBJ2-1; 8 nucleotides line up with TRBD1. The CDR3 covers 14 residues. Losses at the gene ends were 2 bases for V and 6 bases for J; bases not matched to a gene: 3. Germline CDR1 KGHPV, CDR2 FQNQEV (reference sequence). The sequenced part of the CDR3 DNA is TGTGCCAGCAGTCTGCAGGGGGCGGGTGCTGAGCAGTTC. The encoded protein is CASSLQGAGAEQF. The full CDR3 protein reads CASSLQGAGAEQFF.

Remarks on this clone: The gene symbols are mouse symbols. The read comes to an end 1 residue before the CDR3 does, leaving the germline J gene to fill in the end. The chain carries TRBV3 and TRBJ1-4; TRBD1 matches 9 bases. CDR3 length equals 16 residues. Germline V CDR1 and CDR2: SNHLY, FYNGKV (reference sequence). Trimming removed 8 bases from V and 4 bases from J; junction bases left unmatched: 11. CDR3 loop: CASRNPGTGFNERLFF. CDR3 DNA (partial): TGTGCCAGCCGTAATCCCGGGACAGGGTTCAACGAAAGATTATTT.

On this clone: Germline and genes here are mouse. The CDR3 end falls 1 residue outside the read, so it is completed with the germline J gene. The V and J genes are TRBV26 and TRBJ1-4; D unresolved. Trimming removed 2 bases from V and 5 bases from J, with 3 bases in between. Germline V lookup: CDR1 KGHPV, CDR2 FQNQEV (reference sequence). The CDR3 totals 12 residues. CDR3 region: CASSLGNERLFF. The sequenced CDR3 bases are TGTGCCAGCAGTCTGGGGAACGAAAGATTATTT.

Turning to this clone: The genes are named according to mouse. The read terminates 1 residue ahead of where the CDR3 ends, so the germline J gene completes it. This sequence joins TRBV26 and TRBJ1-6; D is unclear. TRBJ1-6 is placed among ORFs of uncertain function. The V gene lost 8 bases and the J gene lost 2 bases, with 10 bases spanning the gap. Germline V gene data show CDR1 as KGHPV and CDR2 as FQNQEV (reference sequence). This CDR3 region has 14 residues. The chain's CDR3 is CASSGPAYNSPLYF. The sequenced part of the CDR3 DNA is TGTGCCAGCTCGGGCCCGGCCTATAATTCGCCCCTCTAC.

Concerning this clone itself: Gene names denote mouse genes. The CDR3 end is not reached by the read, which stops 1 residue before it; the germline J gene fills it in. The chain uses TRBV15 and TRBJ1-3, with 9 bases aligning to TRBD1. V was clipped by 8 bases and J by 3 bases; unmatched bases: 2. The CDR3 has 13 amino acids. Germline CDR1 SGHND, CDR2 FRSKSL. CDR3 bases read: TGTGCCAGCCGGGACAGGGATGGAAATACGCTCTAT. This sequence encodes CASRDRDGNTLY. From start to end, the CDR3 is CASRDRDGNTLYF. Full variable domain (missing parts from reference TRBV15 and TRBJ1-3): DAGVTQTPRHEVAEKGQTIILKCEPVSGHNDLFWYRQTKIQGLELLSYFRSKSLMEDGGAFKDRFKAEMLNSSFSTLKIQPTEPKDSAVYLCASRDRDGNTLYFGEGSRLIVV.

This clone appeared a few times. Gene names and germline refer to mouse. The observed sequence ends 1 residue before the CDR3 terminus, with the missing tail filled in from the germline J gene. The V gene is TRBV26, the J gene TRBJ1-6; no definite D call. TRBJ1-6 qualifies as an ORF whose function is uncertain. Germline V gene sequence: CDR1 KGHPV, CDR2 FQNQEV (reference sequence). Between the trimmed V and J ends, which lost 3 bases and 9 bases, there was a span of 9 bases. This CDR3 is built from 13 residues. CDR3 DNA, as far as it was read: TGTGCCAGCAGTCTAGGAAACAGTTCGCCCCTCTAC. Protein product: CASSLGNSSPLY. The CDR3 reads in full as CASSLGNSSPLYF.

As to this clone: The genes and germline here are from mouse. The CDR3 goes on 1 residue after the read ends, and that part is filled in from the germline J gene. The genes are TRBV3 and TRBJ2-3, with D perhaps TRBD1 (6 bases). The V end lost 3 bases, the J end lost 5 bases, and 6 bases lay between the germline ends. The CDR3 extends over 12 amino acids. Germline V gene lookup returns CDR1 SNHLY and CDR2 FYNGKV (reference sequence). The CDR3 sequence is CASSLGQETLYF. The CDR3 bases that were read are TGTGCCAGCAGCTTGGGACAAGAAACGCTGTAT.

The sample holds a few counts of this clone. Genes and germline come from the mouse. The CDR3 goes on 1 residue after the read ends, and that part is filled in from the germline J gene. The chain uses TRBV26 and TRBJ2-7, with TRBD2 identical over 9 bases. Losses at the gene ends were 5 bases for V and 4 bases for J; bases not matched to a gene: 0. Germline CDR1 is KGHPV and CDR2 is FQNQEV (reference sequence). The CDR3 length is 12 residues. CDR3 bases read: TGTGCCAGCAGTGGGACTGGGTATGAACAGTAC. Protein: CASSGTGYEQY. The complete CDR3 protein is CASSGTGYEQYF. The full variable domain, its missing parts supplied by reference TRBV26 and TRBJ2-7, is NSKVIQTPRYLVKGQGQKAKMRCIPEKGHPVVFWYQQNKNNEFKFLINFQNQEVLQQIDMTEKRFSAECPSNSPCSLEIQSSEAGDSALYLCASSGTGYEQYFGPGTRLTVL.

Turning to this clone: Gene names and germline refer to mouse. The CDR3 spells CASSNRGRDTQYF. The sequenced CDR3 bases are TGTGCCAGCAGTAACAGGGGCAGGGACACCCAGTAC. The rearrangement links TRBV14 to TRBJ2-5; 7 bases align to TRBD1. The read ends 1 residue shy of where the CDR3 ends; the end is completed using the germline J gene. The CDR3 is 13 amino acids. V trimming: 4 bases; J trimming: 6 bases; junction bases outside the gene matches: 5. Germline values: CDR1 SGHDT, CDR2 FRDEAV.

On this clone itself: Genes here carry mouse names. The DNA ends 1 residue before the CDR3 does, and the rest of the CDR3 is filled in from the germline J gene. The chain recombines TRBV4 with TRBJ2-2; perhaps D is TRBD1 or TRBD2 (5 bases each). The length of the CDR3 is 12 residues. V dropped 4 bases and J dropped 11 bases, with 11 bases sitting between them. In germline, CDR1 is LGHDT, CDR2 YNNKQL (reference sequence). Partial CDR3 DNA: TGTGCCAGCAGCTCCGGGACGTATCAGCTCTAC. Translating gives CASSSGTYQLY. Given in full, the CDR3 is CASSSGTYQLYF.

For this clone: The genes and germline here are from mouse. Read coverage stops 1 residue before the CDR3 terminus; the germline J gene supplies the remainder. The chain is built from TRBV26 and TRBJ1-5; the D gene is possibly TRBD1 (5 bases). This CDR3 has 14 amino acids. V was trimmed by 6 bases and J by 0 bases, leaving 9 bases between them. The germline gives CDR1 KGHPV, CDR2 FQNQEV (reference sequence). CDR3 DNA (partial): TGTGCCAGCAGCCGACAGTATAACAACCAGGCTCCGCTT. Residues: CASSRQYNNQAPL. From start to end, the CDR3 is CASSRQYNNQAPLF.

In its sample, this clone was seen a few times. Here the gene names and germline are mouse. CDR3 bases read: TGTGCCAGCAGGGGGACAGGTTACACCGGGCAGCTCTAC. It codes for CASRGTGYTGQLY. The entire CDR3 protein reads CASRGTGYTGQLYF. The rearrangement links TRBV15 to TRBJ2-2, with TRBD1 matching 8 bases. The read finishes 1 residue shy of the CDR3 end, and the germline J gene is used to complete it. The CDR3 has 14 amino acids. In germline, CDR1 is SGHND, CDR2 FRSKSL. V was clipped by 6 bases and J by 3 bases; unmatched bases: 3.

Comments on this clone: Any gene name here is a mouse gene name. The CDR3 end falls 1 residue outside the read, so it is completed with the germline J gene. V and J are TRBV3 and TRBJ1-3; 8 nucleotides match TRBD1. CDR3 length: 14 amino acids. Trimming took 6 bases from V and 0 from J; bases not matched to a gene: 1. Germline CDR1 and CDR2: SNHLY and FYNGKV (reference sequence). CDR3 in amino acids: CASRDRDSGNTLYF. The sequenced CDR3 bases are TGTGCCAGCAGGGACAGGGATTCTGGAAATACGCTCTAT.

About this clone itself: These gene names are mouse names. The missing CDR3 end, 1 residue past where the read stops, is filled in from the germline J gene. The chain carries TRBV12-2 and TRBJ2-2; D is undetermined. In germline, CDR1 is SGHLS, CDR2 HYDKME. The CDR3 loop spans 14 amino acids. V lost 1 base and J 1 base, leaving 6 bases between the germline ends. The part of the CDR3 DNA that was read is TGTGCCAGCTCTCTAAACAGAAACACCGGGCAGCTCTAC. The encoded protein is CASSLNRNTGQLY. The CDR3 in full is CASSLNRNTGQLYF. The full variable domain, with the rest looked up from reference TRBV12-2 and TRBJ2-2, is NSGVVQSPRYIIKGKGERSILKCIPISGHLSVAWYQQTQGQELKFFIQHYDKMERDKGNLPSRFSVQQFDDYHSEMNMSALELEDSAVYFCASSLNRNTGQLYFGEGSKLTVL.

As concerns this clone: Mouse gene names apply. The CDR3 extends 1 residue past the end of the read, so its final part is completed from the germline J gene. The gene calls are TRBV3 and TRBJ1-4; no firm D call. The V end lost 1 base, the J end lost 4 bases, and 10 bases lay between the germline ends. The CDR3 spans 15 residues. Germline CDR1 SNHLY, CDR2 FYNGKV (reference sequence). This CDR3 reads CASSLVQEFNERLFF. CDR3 bases read: TGTGCCAGCAGCTTAGTCCAGGAATTCAACGAAAGATTATTT.

This clone was seen only a few times. Gene names and germline match the mouse. The read falls 1 residue short of the CDR3 end, and the missing part is taken from the germline J gene. This chain connects TRBV31 to TRBJ1-4, with D perhaps matching TRBD1 (6 bases). Germline V gene sequence: CDR1 GKSSPN, CDR2 SITVG. The V gene lost 2 bases and the J gene lost 5 bases, with 6 bases spanning the gap. The CDR3 covers 12 residues. CDR3 DNA (partial): TGTGCCTGGAGTACAGGGAACGAAAGATTATTT. The encoded protein is CAWSTGNERLF. The full CDR3 is CAWSTGNERLFF.